The present T cell receptor beta chain was sequenced within a study of blood T cell repertoires in COVID-19. Whole-study context: From T cells, B-cell-depleted T cells, or PBMCs came the material, which was cDNA or gDNA.

Assay used: immunoSEQ multiplex PCR; TCRdb lists only in-frame clones, some missing. Found here are some 28,000 clones, 70% to 90% of them singletons; the top ten hold over 8.5%. Per germline, CDR1 LGHDT and CDR2 YNNKEL (reference sequence). This CDR3 has 18 residues. Trimming took 1 base from V and 3 from J, leaving 20 bases between them. The V and J genes are TRBV3-1 (or the pseudogene TRBV3-2) and TRBJ2-3, with a weak D call TRBD2 (7 bases). The TCR originated in a human donor in a cohort sampled during active COVID-19. Sequencing input: peripheral blood. The CDR3, as DNA: TGTGCCAGCAGCCAAGCCAGGGAGGGGGGGGCTGGGACAGATACGCAGTATTTT. Its protein is CASSQAREGGAGTDTQYF.